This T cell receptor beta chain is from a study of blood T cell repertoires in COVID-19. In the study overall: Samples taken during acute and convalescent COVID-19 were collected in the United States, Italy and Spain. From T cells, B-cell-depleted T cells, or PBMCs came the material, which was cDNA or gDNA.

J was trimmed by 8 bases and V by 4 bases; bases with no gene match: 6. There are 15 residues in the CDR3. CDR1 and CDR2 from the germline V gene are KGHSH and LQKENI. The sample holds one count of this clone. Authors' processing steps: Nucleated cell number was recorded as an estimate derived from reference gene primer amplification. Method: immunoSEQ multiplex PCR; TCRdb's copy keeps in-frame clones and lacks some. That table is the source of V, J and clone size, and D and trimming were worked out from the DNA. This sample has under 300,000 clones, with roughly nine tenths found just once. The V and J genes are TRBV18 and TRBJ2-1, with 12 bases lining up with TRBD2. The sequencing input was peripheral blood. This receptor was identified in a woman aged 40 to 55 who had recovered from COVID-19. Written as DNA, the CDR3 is TGTGCCAGCTCACACGGACTAGCGGGACGACATGAGCAGTTCTTC. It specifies CASSHGLAGRHEQFF.